This T cell receptor beta chain was sequenced during a study of identical twins. This clonotype has only one observation. The cDNA had a unique molecular identifier and a template-switch universal primer site. TCRdb used MiXCR to reprocess the 5' RACE reads, holding one entry per CDR3 protein. This sample has some 500,000 distinct CDR3 sequences; over 11% occur once, and the top ten carry approximately 1%. Per the germline V gene, CDR1 is MNHEY and CDR2 is SVGEGT. V dropped 5 bases and J dropped 1 base, with 2 bases sitting between them. CDR3 length: 11 amino acids. The sample was also linked to a second study, of yellow fever vaccine responses in identical twins.

The source is a woman aged 18-35 years in good health. The sequencing sample was made of CD4+ T cells sorted from blood. V gene TRBV6-2 or TRBV6-3 combines with J gene TRBJ1-2; D is unclear. CDR3 sequence reads: CASSRNYGYTF. CDR3 nucleotide sequence: TGTGCCAGCAGTCGTAACTATGGCTACACCTTC.